Here is one T cell receptor (beta chain) with its context. What it binds is not known. A single base separates this from a much larger clone, so it may be a read error. Researchers took RNA transcripts and amplified the TCR beta CDR3 regions from them. The HTBI primer set drove a first-round RT-PCR of the TCR CDR3. TCRdb re-analysed the multiplex PCR reads in MiXCR, keeping a single row per CDR3 protein. The sample comprises under 700,000 distinct CDR3 sequences, 46% of which are singletons, and approximately 8.2% rests with the top ten. There are 14 residues in the CDR3. Germline values: CDR1 SQVTM, CDR2 ANQGSEA. V gave up 4 bases and J gave up 2 bases, with 14 bases separating them. The data derive from a study of T cells in Graves' hyperthyroidism and ophthalmopathy. Exclusion criteria comprised uncontrolled infection, other autoimmune disease, pregnancy or lactation. Diagnoses used clinical symptoms, serum thyroxine and TRAb, thyroid ultrasound and orbital computed tomography.

The study, taken as a whole, reports: Researchers found most expanded thyroid clonotypes above 0.001 in blood as well.

This chain links TRBV29-1 with TRBJ2-5; no clear D. The source material was peripheral blood or thyroid tissue (not recorded which). The TCR originated in a woman younger than 30 with Graves' hyperthyroidism. Here the CDR3 DNA reads TGCAGCGTTGCAGATTCGGCGGAGCAAGAGACCCAGTACTTC. It yields the protein CSVADSAEQETQYF.